This T cell receptor beta chain was retrieved from a study of T cells after yellow fever vaccination. General study findings and limits: Peaking on day 5 versus 15, the secondary response was faster but weaker. Post-booster repertoires again held most primary-vaccination clones (roughly 95% CD4, 85% to 90% CD8).

Via MiXCR, TCRdb re-called the 5' RACE reads, giving one row per CDR3 protein. The sample lists around 250,000 distinct CDR3 sequences; around 5.2% were seen once. On this clonotype itself: Its antigen is undetermined.

Trimming shortened V by 2 bases and J by 4 bases, and 11 bases separated the two germline ends. The length of the CDR3 is 14 residues. In germline, CDR1 is MNHNS, CDR2 SASEGT. The sequences come from CD4+ T cells sorted from PBMCs, collected on the day of the yellow fever booster vaccination. The sequence derives from a man between 18 and 35 years old who received the YFV17D yellow fever vaccine. The gene calls are TRBV6-1 and TRBJ1-1, with D possibly being TRBD1 (5 bases). DNA for the CDR3: TGTGCCAGCAGTGAACAGGGCGGGATCACTGAAGCTTTCTTT. It encodes CASSEQGGITEAFF.